These 30 T cell receptor beta chains were sequenced from one sample in a study of control samples from healthy donors and cancer patients. Profiled with immunoSEQ multiplex PCR; TCRdb holds only in-frame clones, not every one. The table includes 130,000 to 150,000 clones, around 94% detected once. Sequenced input: PBMCs. Receptors were obtained from a man in his fifties or sixties with colorectal cancer.

CDR3 protein: CASSVAGYSTDTQYF. In DNA, the CDR3 is TGCGCCAGCTCTGTAGCGGGCTACAGCACAGATACGCAGTATTTT. This sequence joins TRBV5-1 and TRBJ2-3; 7 bases agree with TRBD2. V lost 7 bases to trimming and J lost 0 bases; unmatched junction nucleotides: 8. This CDR3 is 15 amino acids long. Germline assignment: CDR1 SGHRS and CDR2 YFSETQ.

This chain connects TRBV4-1 to TRBJ2-5, with 10 bases matching TRBD1. The V and J ends lost 3 bases and 5 bases, in that order; junction bases with no gene match: 3. The CDR3 length is 14 residues. Germline assignment: CDR1 MGHRA and CDR2 YSYEKL. The CDR3 DNA reads TGCGCCAGCAGCCAGGAGGACAGGGGGGAGACCCAGTACTTC. Encoded protein: CASSQEDRGETQYF.

The chain uses TRBV7-7 and TRBJ2-2, with a weak D call TRBD2 (6 bases). The V end was cut by 5 bases, the J end by 5 bases, with 18 bases between. CDR3 length equals 16 residues. Germline assignment: CDR1 SSHAT and CDR2 FNYEAQ (reference sequence). The CDR3 spells CASSQPAGAGTGELFF. As DNA, the CDR3 is TGTGCCAGCAGCCAGCCAGCGGGCGCGGGAACCGGGGAGCTGTTTTTT.

The V and J genes are TRBV18 and TRBJ1-3; no reliable D call. Germline CDR1 KGHSH, CDR2 LQKENI. Trimming removed 6 bases at V and 0 bases at J, with 9 bases between. The CDR3 length is 14 residues. The CDR3 region has the DNA TGTGCCAGCTCCTCCGGGATCTCTGGAAACACCATATATTTT. Translating gives CASSSGISGNTIYF. The full variable domain, in which reference TRBV18 and TRBJ1-3 provide the parts outside the CDR3, is NAGVMQNPRHLVRRRGQEARLRCSPMKGHSHVYWYRQLPEEGLKFMVYLQKENIIDESGMPKERFSAEFPKEGPSILRIQQVVRGDSAAYFCASSSGISGNTIYFGEGSWLTVV.

The V and J genes are TRBV27 and TRBJ2-3; D tentatively reads TRBD1 or TRBD2 (7 bases each). Germline V gene sequence: CDR1 MNHEY, CDR2 SMNVEV (reference sequence). V shed 5 bases and J shed 5 bases, with 20 bases lying between them. This CDR3 spans 16 amino acids. CDR3 protein: CASSPARQGGEDTQYF. The CDR3 region has the DNA TGTGCCAGCAGTCCCGCGAGGCAGGGGGGGGAAGATACGCAGTATTTT.

This clone appeared once. This chain joins TRBV12-3 or TRBV12-4 and TRBJ1-2, with 7 bases matching TRBD1. J was trimmed by 8 bases and V by 5 bases; bases with no gene match: 8. The CDR3 has 13 residues. The CDR3 nucleotides are TGTGCCAGCAGTACTGGACAGGCTTGGGGCTACACCTTC. It yields the protein CASSTGQAWGYTF.

The chain combines TRBV18 with TRBJ1-1; no firm D call. The CDR3 totals 11 residues. V was shortened by 4 bases and J by 4 bases, with 4 bases between the two germline ends. CDR1 is KGHSH and CDR2 is LQKENI in the germline V gene. The CDR3 here is CASSQGTEAFF. The CDR3 nucleotides are TGTGCCAGCTCACAGGGCACTGAAGCTTTCTTT.

V gene TRBV7-2 combines with J gene TRBJ2-5; 8 bases line up with TRBD2. The J segment lost 5 bases and the V segment lost 4 bases, leaving 18 bases of the junction unmatched. This CDR3 spans 18 amino acids. Germline assignment: CDR1 SGHTA and CDR2 FQGNSA. The CDR3 bases are TGTGCCAGCAGCTCCTCTCTGCGGGGGGCTTCCCAGGGGGAGACCCAGTACTTC. Translating it yields CASSSSLRGASQGETQYF.

This chain links TRBV12-3 or TRBV12-4 with TRBJ2-7; D is perhaps TRBD2 (6 bases). The CDR3 length is 13 residues. V lost 6 bases and J 0 bases, leaving 9 bases between the germline ends. This chain's CDR3 is CASRIGSSYEQYF. The CDR3 bases are TGTGCCAGCAGGATCGGGAGCTCCTACGAGCAGTACTTC.

V usage is TRBV5-1 and J usage is TRBJ2-1; TRBD2 matches 9 bases. Germline loops: CDR1 SGHRS, CDR2 YFSETQ. Losses at the gene ends were 0 bases for V and 0 bases for J; bases not matched to a gene: 4. The CDR3 runs to 17 residues. The CDR3 region is CASSLGSGGSSYNEQFF. CDR3 coding DNA: TGCGCCAGCAGCTTGGGAAGCGGGGGGAGCTCCTACAATGAGCAGTTCTTC. Using reference TRBV5-1 and TRBJ2-1 for the parts outside the CDR3, the full variable domain is KAGVTQTPRYLIKTRGQQVTLSCSPISGHRSVSWYQQTPGQGLQFLFEYFSETQRNKGNFPGRFSGRQFSNSRSEMNVSTLELGDSALYLCASSLGSGGSSYNEQFFGPGTRLTVL.

This chain links TRBV5-6 with TRBJ1-6; D is possibly TRBD1 (6 bases). Deletions cut 5 bases from V and 0 bases from J, with 12 bases between. The germline V gene encodes CDR1 SGHDT and CDR2 YYEEEE. The length of the CDR3 is 16 residues. The CDR3 nucleotides are TGTGCCAGCAGTACCACAGGGAGCTCCTATAATTCACCCCTCCACTTT. As protein: CASSTTGSSYNSPLHF.

This chain links TRBV30 with TRBJ1-2; TRBD1 matches at 7 bases. The CDR3 contains 12 residues. Germline assignment: CDR1 GTSNPN and CDR2 SVGIG (reference sequence). V lost 5 bases to trimming and J lost 4 bases; unmatched junction nucleotides: 4. This CDR3 reads CAWEQGGYGYTF. CDR3 bases: TGTGCCTGGGAGCAGGGGGGCTATGGCTACACCTTC. Using reference TRBV30 and TRBJ1-2 for the parts outside the CDR3, the full variable domain is SQTIHQWPATLVQPVGSPLSLECTVEGTSNPNLYWYRQAAGRGLQLLFYSVGIGQISSEVPQNLSASRPQDRQFILSSKKLLLSDSGFYLCAWEQGGYGYTFGSGTRLTVV.

V and J are TRBV19 and TRBJ2-3; TRBD2 agrees at 13 bases. This CDR3 has 17 amino acids. Germline V gives CDR1 LNHDA, CDR2 SQIVND (reference sequence). The V gene end was trimmed by 6 bases and the J gene end by 2 bases; junction bases not matched to a gene: 8. The DNA of the CDR3 is TGTGCCAGTAGACCGGGACTAGCGGGGCCAGCCACAGATACGCAGTATTTT. As protein: CASRPGLAGPATDTQYF. Together with reference TRBV19 and TRBJ2-3, the CDR3 gives the full variable domain: DGGITQSPKYLFRKEGQNVTLSCEQNLNHDAMYWYRQDPGQGLRLIYYSQIVNDFQKGDIAEGYSVSREKKESFPLTVTSAQKNPTAFYLCASRPGLAGPATDTQYFGPGTRLTVL.

This clone was detected once. V is TRBV27 and J is TRBJ2-7; D is possibly TRBD1 (6 bases). The germline V gene has CDR1 MNHEY and CDR2 SMNVEV (reference sequence). Trimming cost V 2 bases and J 3 bases, with 17 bases left between them. This CDR3 is 16 amino acids long. CDR3 sequence reads: CASSLRGMAGVYEQYF. Here the CDR3 DNA reads TGTGCCAGCAGTTTAAGGGGGATGGCAGGGGTCTACGAGCAGTACTTC.

The chain carries TRBV5-6 and TRBJ2-5; D is perhaps TRBD1 (7 bases). Trimming took 0 bases from V and 5 from J, leaving 11 bases between them. Per germline, CDR1 SGHDT and CDR2 YYEEEE. This CDR3 is 14 amino acids long. CDR3 loop: CASSLGQGGETQYF. As DNA, the CDR3 is TGTGCCAGCAGCTTGGGACAGGGAGGCGAGACCCAGTACTTC.

This chain connects TRBV24-1 to TRBJ2-2; 9 bases agree with TRBD1. Germline lookup yields CDR1 KGHDR and CDR2 SFDVKD. CDR3 size: 18 residues. J lost 1 base, V lost 0 bases, and 5 bases had no gene match. The CDR3 reads CATSDLGAGQGNTGELFF. In nucleotides, the CDR3 is TGTGCCACCAGTGATTTGGGTGCGGGACAGGGGAACACCGGGGAGCTGTTTTTT.

V usage is TRBV18 and J usage is TRBJ2-7, with 10 positions matching TRBD1. Per the germline V gene, CDR1 is KGHSH and CDR2 is LQKENI. CDR3 length: 14 amino acids. V shed 3 bases and J 3 bases; nucleotides not matched to a gene: 2. The CDR3: CASSPGTGDYEQYF. CDR3 nucleotides: TGTGCCAGCTCACCCGGGACAGGGGACTACGAGCAGTACTTC.

The chain links TRBV19 to TRBJ2-3, with TRBD2 identical over 10 bases. The CDR3 contains 15 residues. CDR1 is LNHDA, CDR2 SQIVND, per germline (reference sequence). Unmatched junction bases numbered 2, after V lost 3 bases and J lost 2 bases. CDR3 sequence: CASSIGLAATDTQYF. CDR3 in DNA: TGTGCCAGTAGTATCGGACTAGCGGCCACAGATACGCAGTATTTT.

The gene calls are TRBV7-2 and TRBJ1-1, with TRBD1 matching over 10 bases. Germline CDR1 and CDR2: SGHTA and FQGNSA. V dropped 5 bases and J dropped 3; count of bases not matched to a gene: 6. The CDR3 runs 15 residues. CDR3 in DNA: TGTGCCAGCAGCCAGACAGGGGGCTTTGACACTGAAGCTTTCTTT. Protein sequence: CASSQTGGFDTEAFF.

The chain is built from TRBV6-5 and TRBJ2-3; a possible D gene is TRBD2 (7 bases). Germline V gene lookup returns CDR1 MNHEY and CDR2 SVGAGI. This CDR3 is 14 amino acids long. The V and J ends lost 2 bases and 6 bases respectively, with 12 bases between them. CDR3 in amino acids: CASSYGRGLDTQYF. The CDR3 DNA reads TGTGCCAGCAGTTACGGGCGGGGGCTCGATACGCAGTATTTT.

This clone was seen a single time. CDR3 in DNA: TGTGCCAGCAGCCAAGGAAATGAGGAGGCTAGGGTTGGGTACTCTGATACGCAGTATTTT. Translation: CASSQGNEEARVGYSDTQYF. This chain connects TRBV3-1 (or the pseudogene TRBV3-2) to TRBJ2-3; D perhaps matches TRBD2 (5 bases). The CDR3 consists of 20 residues. The germline V and J ends were trimmed by 1 base and 6 bases, with 29 bases remaining between them. CDR1 and CDR2 (germline): LGHDT, YNNKEL (reference sequence).

This chain connects TRBV14 to TRBJ2-1; no definite D call. The CDR3 is 12 residues long. V lost 2 bases to trimming and J lost 7 bases, with 6 bases between them. Germline assignment: CDR1 SGHDN and CDR2 FVKESK. CDR3: CASSQSKNEQFF. CDR3 nucleotides: TGTGCCAGCAGCCAAAGTAAGAATGAGCAGTTCTTC.

The chain combines TRBV18 with TRBJ1-1, with 8 bases fitting TRBD1. This CDR3 region has 16 residues. V trimming: 6 bases; J trimming: 1 base; junction bases outside the gene matches: 10. CDR1 and CDR2 (germline): KGHSH, LQKENI. The CDR3 region is CASSNNEGQANTEAFF. The CDR3 coding sequence is TGTGCCAGCTCGAACAATGAGGGACAGGCGAACACTGAAGCTTTCTTT. The variable domain in full, with the rest retrieved from reference TRBV18 and TRBJ1-1, is NAGVMQNPRHLVRRRGQEARLRCSPMKGHSHVYWYRQLPEEGLKFMVYLQKENIIDESGMPKERFSAEFPKEGPSILRIQQVVRGDSAAYFCASSNNEGQANTEAFFGQGTRLTVV.

This chain uses TRBV5-5 with TRBJ1-5; D remains unclear. The CDR3 totals 14 residues. The V end was cut by 4 bases, the J end by 6 bases, with 14 bases between. Looked up from germline, CDR1 is SGHKS and CDR2 is YYEKEE (reference sequence). The CDR3 protein is CASSRTVEGQPQHF. As DNA, the CDR3 is TGTGCCAGCAGCCGAACGGTTGAGGGTCAGCCCCAGCATTTT.

The V gene is TRBV7-9, the J gene TRBJ1-1; D call uncertain. CDR3 length: 14 residues. Germline lookup yields CDR1 SEHNR and CDR2 FQNEAQ (reference sequence). The V gene lost 1 base and the J gene lost 2 bases, with 8 bases spanning the gap. CDR3 in DNA: TGTGCCAGCAGCTTAGTTCTGGGAAACACTGAAGCTTTCTTT. Encoded protein: CASSLVLGNTEAFF. The full variable domain, rest sourced from reference TRBV7-9 and TRBJ1-1, is DTGVSQNPRHKITKRGQNVTFRCDPISEHNRLYWYRQTLGQGPEFLTYFQNEAQLEKSRLLSDRFSAERPKGSFSTLEIQRTEQGDSAMYLCASSLVLGNTEAFFGQGTRLTVV.

The chain employs TRBV6-1 and TRBJ1-5, with 8 bases fitting TRBD1. The CDR3 sequence is 17 residues long. With 0 bases clipped from V and 7 bases from J, the junction kept 11 bases outside the gene matches. Germline CDR1 and CDR2: MNHNS and SASEGT. CDR3 DNA sequence: TGTGCCAGCAGTGAAGCGTTTTCCAGGGGGCGAGGACAGCCCCAGCATTTT. It yields the protein CASSEAFSRGRGQPQHF.

This sequence joins TRBV3-1 (or the pseudogene TRBV3-2) and TRBJ2-3; 10 bases match TRBD2. The junction had 7 bases not matched to a gene; V was cut back by 3 bases and J by 7 bases. Per the germline V gene, CDR1 is LGHDT and CDR2 is YNNKEL (reference sequence). The length of the CDR3 is 15 residues. CDR3 sequence: CASSHEKAGGYTQYF. In DNA form, the CDR3 reads TGTGCCAGCAGCCACGAGAAAGCGGGGGGGTATACGCAGTATTTT.

The rearrangement uses TRBV30 and TRBJ1-4; TRBD1 might be the D (6 bases). The germline CDR1 and CDR2 sequences are GTSNPN and SVGIG (reference sequence). Trimming removed 0 bases from V and 8 bases from J, with 13 bases in between. The CDR3 runs 14 residues. The chain's CDR3 is CAWSVLRGGEKLFF. In DNA form, the CDR3 reads TGTGCCTGGAGTGTCCTCAGGGGTGGGGAAAAACTGTTTTTT.

The chain is built from TRBV27 and TRBJ1-1, with D possibly matching TRBD1 (6 bases). CDR1 and CDR2 (germline): MNHEY, SMNVEV (reference sequence). This CDR3 region has 14 residues. Deletions cut 7 bases from V and 0 bases from J, with 12 bases between. In DNA, the CDR3 is TGTGCCAGCATAGGGGGAAACATGAACACTGAAGCTTTCTTT. Protein: CASIGGNMNTEAFF.

The chain is built from TRBV9 and TRBJ2-3, with a possible D match to TRBD2 (7 bases). The V and J ends lost 4 bases and 2 bases respectively, with 14 bases between them. Germline V gene sequence: CDR1 SGDLS, CDR2 YYNGEE. CDR3 length: 15 amino acids. DNA of the CDR3: TGTGCCAGCAGCCTCAGAGGGGGGGACACAGATACGCAGTATTTT. Amino acids: CASSLRGGDTDTQYF.